What follows are 14 T cell receptor beta chains derived from one specimen sequenced in a study of CD8 T cells in ankylosing spondylitis. TCRdb redid the calling of the 5' RACE reads with MiXCR, one entry per CDR3 protein. The profile shows hundreds of thousands of distinct CDR3 sequences, roughly 22% of them singletons. Material for sequencing was blood, either unsorted or a sorted T cell fraction (not recorded which). These receptors originate from a male donor with ankylosing spondylitis or in good health (not recorded which).

This clonotype was seen a handful of times. The chain is built from TRBV3-1 and TRBJ2-1, with TRBD1 as a possible D gene (5 bases). The CDR3 loop spans 12 amino acids. The germline V gene encodes CDR1 LGHDT and CDR2 YNNKEL (reference sequence). V was clipped by 4 bases and J by 8 bases, with 9 bases between them. This CDR3 is CASSPGRYEQFF. The CDR3 DNA sequence: TGTGCCAGCAGCCCAGGGCGGTATGAGCAGTTCTTC.

The table lists this clonotype with a few counts. The J gene is TRBJ2-7, the V gene TRBV7-9; 8 nucleotides match TRBD2. Germline CDR1 reads SEHNR; CDR2 reads FQNEAQ (reference sequence). V lost 5 bases and J lost 6; bases outside the gene matches: 6. The CDR3 runs to 13 residues. The CDR3 DNA reads as TGTGCCAGCAGCCCGGGACTAGGGGTCGAGCAGTACTTC. Residues: CASSPGLGVEQYF. Looking up the rest from reference TRBV7-9 and TRBJ2-7 gives the full variable domain: DTGVSQNPRHKITKRGQNVTFRCDPISEHNRLYWYRQTLGQGPEFLTYFQNEAQLEKSRLLSDRFSAERPKGSFSTLEIQRTEQGDSAMYLCASSPGLGVEQYFGPGTRLTVT.

In this sample, this clonotype turned up a few times. CDR3: CSARPLTSVGDTQYF. The CDR3 DNA is TGCAGTGCTAGACCCCTGACTAGTGTTGGAGATACGCAGTATTTT. The chain has TRBV20-1 and TRBJ2-3; TRBD2 is a possible D gene (6 bases). The CDR3 extends over 15 amino acids. Trimming removed 2 bases from V and 5 bases from J, with 17 bases in between. Germline V gene sequence: CDR1 DFQATT, CDR2 SNEGSKA (reference sequence).

This clonotype was counted at least ten times. V and J are TRBV6-1 and TRBJ2-2; 7 bases line up with TRBD2. The CDR3 sequence is 14 residues long. Looked up from germline, CDR1 is MNHNS and CDR2 is SASEGT. Unmatched junction bases numbered 0, after V lost 1 base and J lost 4 bases. The DNA for the CDR3 is TGTGCCAGCAGTGAAGGGACTAGCACCGGGGAGCTGTTTTTT. Encoded protein: CASSEGTSTGELFF.

The chain employs TRBV12-3 or TRBV12-4 and TRBJ2-1, with D perhaps TRBD2 (6 bases). The CDR3 totals 15 residues. The V gene lost 6 bases and the J gene lost 3 bases, with 15 bases spanning the gap. DNA for the CDR3: TGTGCCAGCAGCTCCGGGCTAGCGAACTACAATGAGCAGTTCTTC. It yields the protein CASSSGLANYNEQFF.

This clonotype was counted between two and nine times. The V and J genes are TRBV27 and TRBJ2-6, with TRBD2 as a possible D gene (5 bases). Germline CDR1 and CDR2: MNHEY and SMNVEV (reference sequence). V lost 7 bases, J lost 0 bases, and 13 bases lay in between. The CDR3 loop spans 16 amino acids. The CDR3 DNA reads TGTGCCAGCACCGCAGGCGGGTACTCTGGGGCCAACGTCCTGACTTTC. Protein product: CASTAGGYSGANVLTF.

This clonotype was observed a few times. This chain connects TRBV14 to TRBJ2-2; D is undetermined. CDR1 and CDR2 from the germline V gene are SGHDN and FVKESK. Trimming removed 1 base from V and 6 bases from J, with 9 bases in between. The CDR3 totals 14 residues. The CDR3: CASSQVASPGELFF. CDR3 nucleotides: TGTGCCAGCAGCCAAGTAGCCTCCCCCGGGGAGCTGTTTTTT.

This clonotype was observed a few times. The rearrangement uses TRBV20-1 and TRBJ2-7; 9 bases match TRBD1. The CDR3 is 14 amino acids. The germline CDR1 and CDR2 sequences are DFQATT and SNEGSKA (reference sequence). The trim removed 4 bases at V and 5 bases at J, leaving 9 bases unmatched. The CDR3: CSATSLDRGNEQYF. CDR3 DNA sequence: TGCAGTGCTACCTCCCTGGACAGGGGTAACGAGCAGTACTTC.

This rearrangement joins TRBV12-5 to TRBJ2-1, with D unclear. V lost 7 bases to trimming and J lost 8 bases, with 15 bases between them. Germline assignment: CDR1 LGHNT and CDR2 FRNRAP. The CDR3 runs to 13 residues. The CDR3 region has the DNA TGTGCTAGTGCTACTTTGCCGGTCGATGAGCAGTTCTTC. Translation gives CASATLPVDEQFF.

This clonotype appeared a few times. The chain joins TRBV6-2 or TRBV6-3 to TRBJ2-1, with TRBD2 matching 14 bases. V was pared by 2 bases and J by 0 bases, with 9 bases of the junction left unmatched. Germline CDR1 and CDR2: MNHEY and SVGEGT. CDR3 length equals 20 residues. CDR3 protein: CASSYAGTSGGVSSYNEQFF. The CDR3 coding sequence is TGTGCCAGCAGTTACGCCGGGACTAGCGGGGGAGTGAGCTCCTACAATGAGCAGTTCTTC.

This clonotype was picked up a small number of times. V is TRBV6-2 or TRBV6-3 and J is TRBJ2-7; weak D call: TRBD2 (6 bases). The CDR3 runs to 14 residues. Germline lookup yields CDR1 MNHEY and CDR2 SVGEGT. V was shortened by 2 bases and J by 1 base, with 9 bases between the two germline ends. CDR3 protein: CASSYRAGSYEQYF. CDR3 coding DNA: TGTGCCAGCAGTTACCGGGCGGGGTCCTACGAGCAGTACTTC.

The chain uses TRBV20-1 and TRBJ2-5, with 10 bases lining up with TRBD1. Germline values: CDR1 DFQATT, CDR2 SNEGSKA (reference sequence). J was trimmed by 5 bases and V by 2 bases; bases with no gene match: 5. The CDR3 runs 14 residues. CDR3: CSARPRQGAETQYF. The CDR3 nucleotides are TGCAGTGCTAGACCGCGACAGGGGGCCGAGACCCAGTACTTC.

This clonotype has a count of ten or more. The V call is TRBV12-3 or TRBV12-4, the J call TRBJ2-2; D not certain. The CDR3 has 15 amino acids. Trimming took 3 bases from V and 1 from J, leaving 9 bases between them. In DNA, the CDR3 is TGTGCCAGCAGTTTGTTAGGGCTGAACACCGGGGAGCTGTTTTTT. Translating it yields CASSLLGLNTGELFF.

The rearrangement links TRBV20-1 to TRBJ1-2, with D unresolved. V dropped 5 bases and J dropped 0 bases, with 10 bases sitting between them. The CDR3 loop spans 13 amino acids. CDR1 and CDR2 (germline): DFQATT, SNEGSKA (reference sequence). The CDR3 DNA reads as TGCAGTGCTGTTGAGAACACTAACTATGGCTACACCTTC. Amino acids: CSAVENTNYGYTF.